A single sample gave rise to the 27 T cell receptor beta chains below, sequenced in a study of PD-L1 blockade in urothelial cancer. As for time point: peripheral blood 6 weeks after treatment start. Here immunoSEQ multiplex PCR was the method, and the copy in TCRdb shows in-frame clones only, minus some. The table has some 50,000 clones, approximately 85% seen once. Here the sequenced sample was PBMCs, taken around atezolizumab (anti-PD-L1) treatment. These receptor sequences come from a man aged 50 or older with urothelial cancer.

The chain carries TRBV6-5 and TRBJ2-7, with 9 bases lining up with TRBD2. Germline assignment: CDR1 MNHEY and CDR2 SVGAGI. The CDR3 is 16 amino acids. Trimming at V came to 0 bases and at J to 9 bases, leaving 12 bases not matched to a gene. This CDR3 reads CASSYSLGTSSQRQYF. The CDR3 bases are TGTGCCAGCAGTTACTCGCTAGGGACTAGCAGTCAGAGGCAGTACTTC.

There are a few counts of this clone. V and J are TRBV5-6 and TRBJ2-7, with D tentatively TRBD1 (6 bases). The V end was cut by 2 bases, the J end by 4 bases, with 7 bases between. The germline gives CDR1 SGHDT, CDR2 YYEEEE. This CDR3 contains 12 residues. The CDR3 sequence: CASSFGQYEQYF. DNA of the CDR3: TGTGCCAGCAGCTTTGGACAGTACGAGCAGTACTTC.

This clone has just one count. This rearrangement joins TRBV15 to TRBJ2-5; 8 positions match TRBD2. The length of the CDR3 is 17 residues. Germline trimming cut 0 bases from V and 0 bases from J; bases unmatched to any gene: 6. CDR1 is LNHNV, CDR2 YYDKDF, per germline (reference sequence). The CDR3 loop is CATSRDLAGSYQETQYF. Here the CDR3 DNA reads TGTGCCACCAGCAGAGATTTAGCGGGATCCTACCAAGAGACCCAGTACTTC.

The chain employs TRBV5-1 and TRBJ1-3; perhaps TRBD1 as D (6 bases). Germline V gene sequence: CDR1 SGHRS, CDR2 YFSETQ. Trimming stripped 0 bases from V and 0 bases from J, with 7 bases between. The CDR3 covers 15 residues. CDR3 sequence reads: CASSLGQVSGNTIYF. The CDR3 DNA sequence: TGCGCCAGCAGCTTGGGACAGGTCTCTGGAAACACCATATATTTT. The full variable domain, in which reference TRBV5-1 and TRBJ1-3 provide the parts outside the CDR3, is KAGVTQTPRYLIKTRGQQVTLSCSPISGHRSVSWYQQTPGQGLQFLFEYFSETQRNKGNFPGRFSGRQFSNSRSEMNVSTLELGDSALYLCASSLGQVSGNTIYFGEGSWLTVV.

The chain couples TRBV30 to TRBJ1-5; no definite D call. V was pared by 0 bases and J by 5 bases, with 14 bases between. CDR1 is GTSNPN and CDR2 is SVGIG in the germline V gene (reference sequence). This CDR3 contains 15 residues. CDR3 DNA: TGTGCCTGGAGTGTTGGGTTGGGCTTCGATCAGCCCCAGCATTTT. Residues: CAWSVGLGFDQPQHF.

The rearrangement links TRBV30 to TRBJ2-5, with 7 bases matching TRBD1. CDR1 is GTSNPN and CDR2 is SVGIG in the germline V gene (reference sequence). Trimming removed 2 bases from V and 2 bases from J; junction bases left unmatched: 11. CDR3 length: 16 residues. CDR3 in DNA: TGTGCCTGGAGTACGGGGTGGGGACAGCCTCAAGAGACCCAGTACTTC. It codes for CAWSTGWGQPQETQYF. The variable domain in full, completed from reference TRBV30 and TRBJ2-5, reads SQTIHQWPATLVQPVGSPLSLECTVEGTSNPNLYWYRQAAGRGLQLLFYSVGIGQISSEVPQNLSASRPQDRQFILSSKKLLLSDSGFYLCAWSTGWGQPQETQYFGPGTRLLVL.

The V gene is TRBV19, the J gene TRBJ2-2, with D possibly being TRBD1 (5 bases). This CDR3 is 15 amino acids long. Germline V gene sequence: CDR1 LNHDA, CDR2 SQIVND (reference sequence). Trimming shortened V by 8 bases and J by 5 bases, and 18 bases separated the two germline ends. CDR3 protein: CASGLQGRPTGELFF. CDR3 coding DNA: TGTGCCAGTGGCCTGCAGGGTAGACCGACCGGGGAGCTGTTTTTT.

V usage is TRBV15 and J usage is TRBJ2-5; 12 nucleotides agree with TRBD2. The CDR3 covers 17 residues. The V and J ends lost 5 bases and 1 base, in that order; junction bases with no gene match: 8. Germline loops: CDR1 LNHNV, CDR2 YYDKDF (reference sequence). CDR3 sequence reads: CATSDRAGLAGQETQYF. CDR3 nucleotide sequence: TGTGCCACCAGCGACCGGGCGGGACTAGCGGGCCAAGAGACCCAGTACTTC.

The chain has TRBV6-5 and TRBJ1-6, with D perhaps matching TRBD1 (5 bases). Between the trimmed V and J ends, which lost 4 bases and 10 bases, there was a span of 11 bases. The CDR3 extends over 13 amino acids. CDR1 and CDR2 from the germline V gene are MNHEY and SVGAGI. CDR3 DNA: TGTGCCAGCAGTTCAGGCAGGGTGTCACCCCTCCACTTT. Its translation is CASSSGRVSPLHF.

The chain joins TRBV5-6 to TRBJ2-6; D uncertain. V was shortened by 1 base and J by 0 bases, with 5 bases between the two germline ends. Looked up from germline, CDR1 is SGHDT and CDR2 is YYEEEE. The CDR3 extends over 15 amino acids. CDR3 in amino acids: CASSLYGSGANVLTF. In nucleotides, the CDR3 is TGTGCCAGCAGCTTGTACGGCTCTGGGGCCAACGTCCTGACTTTC.

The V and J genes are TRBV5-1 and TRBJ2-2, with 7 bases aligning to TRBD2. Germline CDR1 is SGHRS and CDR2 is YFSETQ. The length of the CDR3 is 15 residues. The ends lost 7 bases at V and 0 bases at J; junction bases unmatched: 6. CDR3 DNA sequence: TGCGCCAGCCTTGGGACTAATTCGAACACCGGGGAGCTGTTTTTT. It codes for CASLGTNSNTGELFF.

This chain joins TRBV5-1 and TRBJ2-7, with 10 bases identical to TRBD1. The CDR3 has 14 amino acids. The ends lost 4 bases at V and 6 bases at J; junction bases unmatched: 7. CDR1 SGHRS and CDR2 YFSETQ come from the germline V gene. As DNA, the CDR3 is TGCGCCAGCAGCGCGGGACAGGGGTCGGGCGAGCAGTACTTC. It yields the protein CASSAGQGSGEQYF.

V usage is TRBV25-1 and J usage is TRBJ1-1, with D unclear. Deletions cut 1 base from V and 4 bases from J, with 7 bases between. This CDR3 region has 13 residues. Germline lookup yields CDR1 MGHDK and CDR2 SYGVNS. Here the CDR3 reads CASSEFGSTEAFF. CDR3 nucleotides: TGTGCCAGCAGTGAATTTGGGAGCACTGAAGCTTTCTTT. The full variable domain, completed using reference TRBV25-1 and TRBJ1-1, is EADIYQTPRYLVIGTGKKITLECSQTMGHDKMYWYQQDPGMELHLIHYSYGVNSTEKGDLSSESTVSRIRTEHFPLTLESARPSHTSQYLCASSEFGSTEAFFGQGTRLTVV.

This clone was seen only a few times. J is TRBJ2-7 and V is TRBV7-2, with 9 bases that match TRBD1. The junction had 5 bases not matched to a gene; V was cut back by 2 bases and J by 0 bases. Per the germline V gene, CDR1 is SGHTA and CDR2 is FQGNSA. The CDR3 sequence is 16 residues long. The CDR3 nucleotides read TGTGCCAGCAGCTTAACCGGGACAGGGCTCTCCTACGAGCAGTACTTC. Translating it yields CASSLTGTGLSYEQYF.

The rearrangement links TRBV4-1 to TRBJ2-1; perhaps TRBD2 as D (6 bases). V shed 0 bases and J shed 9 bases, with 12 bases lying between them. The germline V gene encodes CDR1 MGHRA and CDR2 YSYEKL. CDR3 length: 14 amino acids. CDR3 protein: CASSQERLGSEQFF. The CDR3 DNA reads TGCGCCAGCAGCCAAGAACGGCTCGGGAGTGAGCAGTTCTTC.

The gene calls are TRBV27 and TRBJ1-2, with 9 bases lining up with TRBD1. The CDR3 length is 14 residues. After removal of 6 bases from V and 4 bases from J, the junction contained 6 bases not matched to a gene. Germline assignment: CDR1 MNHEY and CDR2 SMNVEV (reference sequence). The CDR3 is CASRPRDRVYGYTF. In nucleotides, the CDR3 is TGTGCCAGCAGACCAAGGGACAGGGTCTATGGCTACACCTTC.

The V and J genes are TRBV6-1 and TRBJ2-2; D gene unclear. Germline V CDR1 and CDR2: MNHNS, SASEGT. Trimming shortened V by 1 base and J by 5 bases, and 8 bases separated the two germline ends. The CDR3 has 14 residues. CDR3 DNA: TGTGCCAGCAGTGAAGAGCCCGCGACCGGGGAGCTGTTTTTT. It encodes CASSEEPATGELFF.

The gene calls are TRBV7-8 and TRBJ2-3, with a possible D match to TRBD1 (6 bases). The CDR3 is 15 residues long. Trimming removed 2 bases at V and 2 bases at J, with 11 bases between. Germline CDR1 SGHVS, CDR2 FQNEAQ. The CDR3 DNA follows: TGTGCCAGCAGCTTAATTGTGGGACACACAGATACGCAGTATTTT. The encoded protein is CASSLIVGHTDTQYF.

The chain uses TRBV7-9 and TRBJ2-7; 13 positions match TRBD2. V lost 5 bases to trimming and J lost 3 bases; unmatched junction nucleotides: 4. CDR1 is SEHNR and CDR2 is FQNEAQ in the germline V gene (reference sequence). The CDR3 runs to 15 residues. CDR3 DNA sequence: TGTGCCAGCAGCCTGAGACTAGCGGGAGGCTACGAGCAGTACTTC. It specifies CASSLRLAGGYEQYF.

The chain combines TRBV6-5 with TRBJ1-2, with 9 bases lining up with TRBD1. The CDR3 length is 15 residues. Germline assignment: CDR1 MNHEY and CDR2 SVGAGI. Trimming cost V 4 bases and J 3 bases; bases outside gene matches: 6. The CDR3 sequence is CASSFTGGADYGYTF. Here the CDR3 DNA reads TGTGCCAGCAGTTTTACAGGGGGCGCAGACTATGGCTACACCTTC.

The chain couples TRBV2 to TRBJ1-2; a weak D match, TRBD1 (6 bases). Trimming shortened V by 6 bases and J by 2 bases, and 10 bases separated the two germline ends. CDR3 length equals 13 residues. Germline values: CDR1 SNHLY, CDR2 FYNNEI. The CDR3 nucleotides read TGTGCCAGCAGCTCCACAGGGAACTATGGCTACACCTTC. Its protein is CASSSTGNYGYTF. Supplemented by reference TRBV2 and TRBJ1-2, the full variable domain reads EPEVTQTPSHQVTQMGQEVILRCVPISNHLYFYWYRQILGQKVEFLVSFYNNEISEKSEIFDDQFSVERPDGSNFTLKIRSTKLEDSAMYFCASSSTGNYGYTFGSGTRLTVV.

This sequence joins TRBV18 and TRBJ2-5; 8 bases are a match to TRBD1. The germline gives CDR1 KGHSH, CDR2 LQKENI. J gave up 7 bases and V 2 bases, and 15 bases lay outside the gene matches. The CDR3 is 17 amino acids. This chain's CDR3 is CASSPTPQKTGVGTQYF. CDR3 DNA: TGTGCCAGCTCACCAACGCCGCAGAAGACAGGGGTGGGGACCCAGTACTTC.

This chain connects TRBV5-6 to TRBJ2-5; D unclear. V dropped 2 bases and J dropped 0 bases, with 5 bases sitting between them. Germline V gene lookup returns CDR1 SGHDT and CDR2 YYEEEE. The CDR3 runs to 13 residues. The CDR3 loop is CASSFQDQETQYF. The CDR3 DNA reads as TGTGCCAGCAGCTTCCAGGACCAAGAGACCCAGTACTTC.

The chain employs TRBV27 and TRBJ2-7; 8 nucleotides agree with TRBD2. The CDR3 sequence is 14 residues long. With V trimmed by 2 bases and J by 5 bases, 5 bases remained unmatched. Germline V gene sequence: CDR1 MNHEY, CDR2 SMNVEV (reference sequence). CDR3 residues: CASSLSGRRDEQYF. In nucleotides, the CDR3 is TGTGCCAGCAGTTTAAGCGGGAGAAGGGACGAGCAGTACTTC.

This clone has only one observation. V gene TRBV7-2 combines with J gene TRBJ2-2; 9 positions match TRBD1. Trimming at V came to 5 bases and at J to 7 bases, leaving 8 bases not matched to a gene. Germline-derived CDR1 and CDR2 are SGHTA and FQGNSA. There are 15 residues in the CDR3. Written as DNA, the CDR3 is TGTGCCAGCAGCACAGGGGGCGCAAATATCGGGGAGCTGTTTTTT. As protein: CASSTGGANIGELFF.

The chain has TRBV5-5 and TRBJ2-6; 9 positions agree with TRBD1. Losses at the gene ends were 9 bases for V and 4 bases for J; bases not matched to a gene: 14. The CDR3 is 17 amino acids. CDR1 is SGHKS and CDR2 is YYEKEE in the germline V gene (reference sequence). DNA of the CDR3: TGTGCCACTGGGACAGGGAATCTCCCCTCCGGGGCCAACGTCCTGACTTTC. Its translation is CATGTGNLPSGANVLTF.

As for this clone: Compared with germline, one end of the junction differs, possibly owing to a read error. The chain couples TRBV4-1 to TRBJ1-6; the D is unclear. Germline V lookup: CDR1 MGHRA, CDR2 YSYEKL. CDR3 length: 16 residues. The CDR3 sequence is CASSQEVGQYNSPLHF. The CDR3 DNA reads TGCGCCAGCAGCCAAGAGGTTGGTCAGTATAACTCACCCCTCCACTTT.